This note documents a single T cell receptor (beta chain) sequence. The antigen remains undetermined. These data belong to a study of T cell repertoires in cytomegalovirus infection. Study at large: From public TCR beta signatures came an indication of both CMV infection and matching HLA type. Study-wide findings and caveats: Dominating the ex vivo response were TCR beta clonotypes that were CMV-specific and HLA-C-restricted. Identification of carriers of CMV plus the relevant HLA was achieved through cumulative public TCR beta family frequency.

Looked up from germline, CDR1 is MDHEN and CDR2 is SYDVKM. The CDR3 extends over 17 amino acids. Between the trimmed V and J ends, which lost 2 bases and 2 bases, there was a span of 16 bases. MiXCR, applied by TCRdb to the reads, yields one record per CDR3 protein. The sample records 740,000 or so distinct CDR3 sequences, 35% to 45% being singletons. The source of this sequence is a human donor in good health (CMV status not recorded). Some clones in this sample may be carry-over from other donors' samples. Sequences were obtained from PBMCs. The V and J genes are TRBV28 and TRBJ1-5, with D hard to call. The CDR3 DNA reads TGTGCCAGCAGTTTACCTCCTACTAAATGGGGCAATCAGCCCCAGCATTTT. This translates into CASSLPPTKWGNQPQHF.